The present entry profiles one TCR beta chain with its context. The antigen is unknown. The data stem from a study of vaccination effects on CD4 cells after COVID-19. Antigen-specific CD4+ T cells expanded by the ViraFEST assay with viral peptide pools were then sequenced. On day 10 of culture, CD4+ T cells were separated out. Neither prior SARS-CoV-2 infection nor positive nucleocapsid antibodies were present in the vaccine recipients. V gave up 4 bases and J gave up 7 bases, with 16 bases separating them. CDR1 KGHSH and CDR2 LQKENI come from the germline V gene. The CDR3 is 15 residues long. Profiled with immunoSEQ multiplex PCR; TCRdb holds only in-frame clones, not every one. The table lists 20,000 to 30,000 clones, approximately 80% of them singletons, with 10% in the top ten.

The material was CD4+ T cells from PBMCs cultured with HCoV-NL63 spike peptides, obtained before COVID-19 vaccination. The sequence derives from a human donor who received a COVID-19 vaccine. The V call is TRBV18, the J call TRBJ1-4; no reliable D call. CDR3 in amino acids: CASSLELQGAEKLFF. CDR3 nucleotides: TGTGCCAGCTCACTTGAGCTGCAAGGAGCTGAAAAACTGTTTTTT.